Below are 31 T cell receptor beta chains sequenced from a single sample in a study of blood T cells in healthy people across ages. The authors ran a second PCR of about 6 to 11 cycles using a sample-barcoded 5' primer and a J-beta primer mix. MiXCR was run by TCRdb on the 5' RACE reads, yielding one entry per CDR3 protein. The table has about 1,600,000 distinct CDR3 sequences, around 39% seen once. The specimen was blood. These receptors were obtained from a woman between 18 and 29 years old in good health.

This clonotype was seen a few times. The genes are TRBV7-2 and TRBJ2-1; D is unclear. In germline, CDR1 is SGHTA, CDR2 FQGNSA. The CDR3 runs 13 residues. V was shortened by 2 bases and J by 3 bases, with 5 bases between the two germline ends. The CDR3 loop is CASSLYLYNEQFF. As DNA, the CDR3 is TGTGCCAGCAGCTTATACCTCTACAATGAGCAGTTCTTC.

The chain carries TRBV27 and TRBJ2-7, with a weak D call TRBD2 (6 bases). The CDR3 is 15 residues long. Trimming removed 3 bases at V and 0 bases at J, with 12 bases between. Germline V gene data show CDR1 as MNHEY and CDR2 as SMNVEV (reference sequence). CDR3: CASSFIGGSSYEQYF. In DNA form, the CDR3 reads TGTGCCAGCAGTTTCATTGGGGGGAGCTCCTACGAGCAGTACTTC.

This rearrangement joins TRBV7-7 to TRBJ2-4; D may match TRBD1 or TRBD2 (6 bases each). This CDR3 has 13 amino acids. The germline V gene encodes CDR1 SSHAT and CDR2 FNYEAQ (reference sequence). V was trimmed by 6 bases and J by 14 bases, leaving 20 bases between them. CDR3 DNA sequence: TGTGCCAGCAGGCCTACCGGGGGCCGTTCCAAGTACTTC. This sequence encodes CASRPTGGRSKYF.

This rearrangement joins TRBV5-1 to TRBJ1-6; D unresolved. The germline CDR1 and CDR2 sequences are SGHRS and YFSETQ. The CDR3 sequence is 13 residues long. V lost 0 bases, J lost 10 bases, and 8 bases lay in between. The CDR3 region is CASSLDRESPLHF. The CDR3 bases are TGCGCCAGCAGCTTGGATAGGGAATCACCCCTCCACTTT.

V gene TRBV6-5 combines with J gene TRBJ1-2; 7 nucleotides match TRBD1. The V gene's germline CDR1 is MNHEY and CDR2 SVGAGI. V was clipped by 0 bases and J by 2 bases; unmatched bases: 3. This CDR3 is 15 amino acids long. The CDR3: CASSYSPQGNYGYTF. DNA of the CDR3: TGTGCCAGCAGTTACTCGCCACAGGGGAACTATGGCTACACCTTC.

CDR3 nucleotides: TGTGCCAGCAGCTTAGAATGGGGTGTTGAAGCTTTCTTT. Amino acids: CASSLEWGVEAFF. The chain carries TRBV7-9 and TRBJ1-1; D remains ambiguous. Trimming removed 1 base from V and 7 bases from J, with 10 bases in between. The CDR3 loop spans 13 amino acids. Germline loops: CDR1 SEHNR, CDR2 FQNEAQ (reference sequence). The whole variable domain, filled in from reference TRBV7-9 and TRBJ1-1, reads DTGVSQNPRHKITKRGQNVTFRCDPISEHNRLYWYRQTLGQGPEFLTYFQNEAQLEKSRLLSDRFSAERPKGSFSTLEIQRTEQGDSAMYLCASSLEWGVEAFFGQGTRLTVV.

V and J are TRBV27 and TRBJ2-1; possible D gene TRBD2, 6 bases. CDR1 is MNHEY, CDR2 SMNVEV, per germline (reference sequence). This CDR3 has 15 residues. Trimming stripped 4 bases from V and 6 bases from J, with 16 bases between. Here the CDR3 DNA reads TGTGCCAGCAGTTCATCTAGCGTCGTCTTCAATGAGCAGTTCTTC. It codes for CASSSSSVVFNEQFF.

The chain has TRBV29-1 and TRBJ2-3; 8 bases match TRBD2. CDR1 SQVTM and CDR2 ANQGSEA come from the germline V gene. The CDR3 loop spans 15 amino acids. V was pared by 6 bases and J by 0 bases, with 8 bases of the junction left unmatched. Here the CDR3 reads CSVPGGASSTDTQYF. The CDR3 DNA is TGCAGCGTCCCGGGGGGGGCATCTAGCACAGATACGCAGTATTTT.

This rearrangement joins TRBV7-2 to TRBJ1-1; TRBD1 agrees at 7 bases. The CDR3 consists of 14 residues. Germline CDR1 SGHTA, CDR2 FQGNSA. Trimming cost V 5 bases and J 5 bases; bases outside gene matches: 8. The CDR3 here is CASSRGQPITEAFF. Written as DNA, the CDR3 is TGTGCCAGCAGCAGGGGACAGCCGATAACTGAAGCTTTCTTT.

The chain links TRBV3-1 to TRBJ2-5; no definite D call. The CDR3 is made up of 13 amino acids. Trimming left V 1 base short and J 11 bases short, with 14 bases between. Germline V gene lookup returns CDR1 LGHDT and CDR2 YNNKEL (reference sequence). This CDR3 is CASSQALHEQQYF. The DNA of the CDR3 is TGTGCCAGCAGCCAAGCCCTACATGAACAGCAGTACTTC.

This clonotype appeared a few times. The gene calls are TRBV5-1 and TRBJ1-1; D not certain. Trimming pared 2 bases from V and 6 bases from J, leaving 11 bases between. The CDR3 is made up of 13 amino acids. Germline V CDR1 and CDR2: SGHRS, YFSETQ. CDR3 DNA: TGCGCCAGCAGCTTCGTAGGGTGCGCTGAAGCTTTCTTT. Its translation: CASSFVGCAEAFF.

This clonotype has a handful of counts. This sequence joins TRBV24-1 and TRBJ2-3; D not resolved. The germline CDR1 and CDR2 sequences are KGHDR and SFDVKD. The CDR3 consists of 14 residues. The V end was cut by 10 bases, the J end by 2 bases, with 15 bases between. The CDR3, as DNA: TGTGCCACAGCTGAAGGCGGTACCACAGATACGCAGTATTTT. Its protein is CATAEGGTTDTQYF.

In its sample, this clonotype was seen a few times. V is TRBV29-1 and J is TRBJ1-2; no clear D. The CDR3 extends over 14 amino acids. Germline CDR1 is SQVTM and CDR2 is ANQGSEA. V was pared by 2 bases and J by 0 bases, with 10 bases between. The CDR3: CSVEFWESNYGYTF. Here the CDR3 DNA reads TGCAGCGTTGAATTCTGGGAATCTAACTATGGCTACACCTTC.

This clonotype was detected many times. The J gene is TRBJ2-1, the V gene TRBV10-3; TRBD2 might be the D (6 bases). This CDR3 is 16 amino acids long. In germline, CDR1 is ENHRY, CDR2 SYGVKD. V was pared by 0 bases and J by 4 bases, with 13 bases between. CDR3: CAISESVGLDYNEQFF. CDR3 sequence (DNA): TGTGCCATCAGTGAGTCCGTGGGACTCGATTACAATGAGCAGTTCTTC.

The rearrangement joins TRBV10-3 to TRBJ2-1; 14 positions agree with TRBD2. The CDR3 sequence is 19 residues long. Trimming at V came to 5 bases and at J to 4 bases, leaving 13 bases not matched to a gene. In germline, CDR1 is ENHRY, CDR2 SYGVKD. As DNA, the CDR3 is TGTGCCATCAGTCAGGCCGGGACTAGCGGGGGCCGAGGTTACAATGAGCAGTTCTTC. It codes for CAISQAGTSGGRGYNEQFF.

This clonotype was seen a handful of times. The chain uses TRBV6-5 and TRBJ1-1; D is unclear. The germline V gene has CDR1 MNHEY and CDR2 SVGAGI. V was clipped by 0 bases and J by 6 bases, with 14 bases between them. The CDR3 has 15 amino acids. CDR3 amino acids: CASSYSARRRPEAFF. The CDR3, as DNA: TGTGCCAGCAGTTACTCGGCCCGGAGAAGACCTGAAGCTTTCTTT.

This chain joins TRBV3-1 and TRBJ2-3; D gene uncertain. V lost 1 base, J lost 3 bases, and 11 bases lay in between. The CDR3 runs 15 residues. Germline V lookup: CDR1 LGHDT, CDR2 YNNKEL (reference sequence). DNA of the CDR3: TGTGCCAGCAGCCAAGGTCGACTGCCAACAGATACGCAGTATTTT. Amino acids: CASSQGRLPTDTQYF.

This clonotype was seen a few times. The V gene is TRBV10-3, the J gene TRBJ2-7; D may correspond to TRBD1 or TRBD2 (6 bases each). The CDR3 extends over 14 amino acids. Per the germline V gene, CDR1 is ENHRY and CDR2 is SYGVKD. Trimming took 10 bases from V and 2 from J, leaving 18 bases between them. CDR3 DNA: TGTGCCACCAGACGGGGGCCCGATACCTACGAGCAGTACTTC. Its translation: CATRRGPDTYEQYF.

The V gene is TRBV30, the J gene TRBJ1-2, with D possibly matching TRBD1 (6 bases). V was pared by 3 bases and J by 4 bases, with 21 bases between. The CDR3 length is 16 residues. Germline V lookup: CDR1 GTSNPN, CDR2 SVGIG (reference sequence). CDR3 DNA sequence: TGTGCCTGGAGGGGGCCGACAGGAGATATGGCCTATGGCTACACCTTC. As protein: CAWRGPTGDMAYGYTF.

The chain recombines TRBV7-2 with TRBJ2-1; tentative D call: TRBD2 (5 bases). The CDR3 consists of 15 residues. Looked up from germline, CDR1 is SGHTA and CDR2 is FQGNSA. Trimming cost V 4 bases and J 9 bases, with 19 bases left between them. The CDR3, as DNA: TGTGCCAGCAGCTCCACACTAGTAGGAGGAACTGAGCAGTTCTTC. This codes for CASSSTLVGGTEQFF.

Concerning this clonotype: Mismatch with germline at one junction end may stem from a read error. V usage is TRBV27 and J usage is TRBJ2-1; D remains ambiguous. CDR1 MNHEY and CDR2 SMNVEV come from the germline V gene (reference sequence). CDR3 length: 11 amino acids. The CDR3 DNA reads TGTGCCAGCAGTTTTGCGCAGGAGCGGTTCTTC. Its protein product is CASSFAQERFF.

This clonotype was observed a handful of times. The rearrangement links TRBV27 to TRBJ1-6, with D possibly being TRBD1 (5 bases). CDR1 MNHEY and CDR2 SMNVEV come from the germline V gene (reference sequence). The CDR3 has 14 residues. V lost 7 bases, J lost 6 bases, and 13 bases lay in between. The CDR3, as DNA: TGTGCCAGCACCCTAGGCAGGGTTAATTCACCCCTCCACTTT. As protein: CASTLGRVNSPLHF.

The chain combines TRBV12-3 or TRBV12-4 with TRBJ1-1, with 7 bases that match TRBD1. The CDR3 totals 15 residues. Trimming at V came to 3 bases and at J to 1 base, leaving 5 bases not matched to a gene. In DNA, the CDR3 is TGTGCCAGCAGTTTCCTCGGGGACAGGAACACTGAAGCTTTCTTT. Residues: CASSFLGDRNTEAFF.

This clonotype has a handful of counts. The chain links TRBV5-1 to TRBJ2-1; TRBD2 matches 9 bases. J lost 8 bases, V lost 2 bases, and 11 bases had no gene match. The CDR3 length is 16 residues. CDR1 is SGHRS, CDR2 YFSETQ, per germline. DNA of the CDR3: TGCGCCAGCAGCTTTTTGGGACTAGCCCAGGTCGATGAGCAGTTCTTC. It specifies CASSFLGLAQVDEQFF.

V gene TRBV20-1 combines with J gene TRBJ2-2, with no clear D. V was cut by 5 bases and J by 4 bases, with 14 bases left in between. The germline gives CDR1 DFQATT, CDR2 SNEGSKA (reference sequence). The CDR3 runs to 14 residues. CDR3: CSAGRGASTGELFF. CDR3 nucleotides: TGCAGTGCTGGGCGCGGTGCTAGCACCGGGGAGCTGTTTTTT.

A few counts support this clonotype. The V call is TRBV20-1, the J call TRBJ2-7, with a possible D match to TRBD2 (5 bases). The V gene's germline CDR1 is DFQATT and CDR2 SNEGSKA (reference sequence). CDR3 length: 18 amino acids. V was pared by 0 bases and J by 2 bases, with 23 bases between. DNA for the CDR3: TGCAGTGCTAGAGATAGAAATCGGGCGGGCCAGTATGCCTACGAGCAGTACTTC. Protein: CSARDRNRAGQYAYEQYF.

This clonotype has just a few counts. The chain recombines TRBV6-4 with TRBJ2-3, with 11 nucleotides matching TRBD2. The CDR3 length is 15 residues. Germline loops: CDR1 MRHNA, CDR2 SNTAGT. V gave up 3 bases and J gave up 3 bases; unmatched junction bases: 2. The CDR3 DNA is TGTGCCAGCAGTGAGGGACTAGCGGCGACAGATACGCAGTATTTT. Protein: CASSEGLAATDTQYF.

This chain links TRBV3-1 with TRBJ2-7, with 12 bases that match TRBD2. Germline lookup yields CDR1 LGHDT and CDR2 YNNKEL (reference sequence). This CDR3 comprises 12 residues. The V segment lost 8 bases and the J segment 10 bases; nucleotides outside the gene matches: 6. The CDR3 is CASRGLAGNQYF. The DNA of the CDR3 is TGTGCCAGCCGAGGACTAGCGGGAAATCAGTACTTC.

This clonotype has just a few counts. V gene TRBV29-1 combines with J gene TRBJ2-1, with a possible D match to TRBD1 (6 bases). The CDR3 is made up of 14 amino acids. The V end lost 7 bases, the J end lost 0 bases, and 13 bases lay between the germline ends. CDR1 is SQVTM, CDR2 ANQGSEA, per germline. The CDR3 region has the DNA TGCAGCGCCTTGGGACACAGCTCCTACAATGAGCAGTTCTTC. As protein: CSALGHSSYNEQFF.

V is TRBV6-6 and J is TRBJ2-1; D could derive from TRBD1 or TRBD2 (5 bases each). CDR1 and CDR2 (germline): MNHNY, SVGAGI (reference sequence). Trimming removed 6 bases at V and 9 bases at J, with 21 bases between. CDR3 size: 15 residues. The CDR3 is CASSLGASQLGEQFF. The CDR3 DNA follows: TGTGCCAGCAGCCTCGGGGCGTCCCAACTTGGTGAGCAGTTCTTC.

This chain joins TRBV15 and TRBJ1-2, with 9 positions matching TRBD1. This CDR3 has 13 amino acids. The germline gives CDR1 LNHNV, CDR2 YYDKDF (reference sequence). V lost 2 bases to trimming and J lost 8 bases; unmatched junction nucleotides: 3. CDR3 bases: TGTGCCACCAGCAGAAGGACAGGGGACGGCTACACCTTC. This sequence encodes CATSRRTGDGYTF.